This T cell receptor (beta chain) was sequenced for a study of blood T cell repertoires in COVID-19. Study information: Acute and convalescent COVID-19 specimens originated in the United States, Italy and Spain. T cells, B-cell-depleted T cells, or PBMCs provided the cDNA or gDNA that served as material.

Looked up from germline, CDR1 is MNHEY and CDR2 is SVGAGI. This CDR3 has 14 residues. Losses at the gene ends were 8 bases for V and 5 bases for J; bases not matched to a gene: 7. In the original analysis: Counts of nucleated cells, estimated from reference gene primer amplification, were obtained. Only in-frame clones appear in the TCRdb table, and some are missing; sequencing was by immunoSEQ multiplex PCR. V, J and clone size are those of that table, while D and trimming were read from the DNA. This sample has roughly 81,000 clones; around nine tenths occur once, and the top ten carry more than 7.5%.

This sequence joins TRBV6-5 and TRBJ1-1; TRBD1 matches at 11 bases. Sequencing was done on a sample of peripheral blood. This TCR was recovered from a man younger than 45 with acute or convalescent COVID-19. The CDR3 here is CASDGQGAITEAFF. The CDR3 region has the DNA TGTGCCAGCGATGGACAGGGGGCGATAACTGAAGCTTTCTTT.